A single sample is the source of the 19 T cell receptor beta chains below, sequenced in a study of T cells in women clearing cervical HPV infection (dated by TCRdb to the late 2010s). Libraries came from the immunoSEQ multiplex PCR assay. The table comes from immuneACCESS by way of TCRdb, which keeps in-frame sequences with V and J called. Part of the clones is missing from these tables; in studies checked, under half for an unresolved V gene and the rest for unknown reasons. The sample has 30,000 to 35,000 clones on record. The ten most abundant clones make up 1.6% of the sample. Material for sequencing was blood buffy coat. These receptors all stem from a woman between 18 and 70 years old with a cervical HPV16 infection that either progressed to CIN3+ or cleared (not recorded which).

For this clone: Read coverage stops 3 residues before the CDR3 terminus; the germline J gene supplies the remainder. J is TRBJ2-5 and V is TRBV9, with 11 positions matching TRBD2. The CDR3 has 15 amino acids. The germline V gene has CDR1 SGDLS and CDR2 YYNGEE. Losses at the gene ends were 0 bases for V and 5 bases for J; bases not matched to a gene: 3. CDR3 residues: CASSVAPSGGETQYF. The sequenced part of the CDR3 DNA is TGTGCCAGCAGCGTAGCTCCTAGCGGGGGGGAGACC.

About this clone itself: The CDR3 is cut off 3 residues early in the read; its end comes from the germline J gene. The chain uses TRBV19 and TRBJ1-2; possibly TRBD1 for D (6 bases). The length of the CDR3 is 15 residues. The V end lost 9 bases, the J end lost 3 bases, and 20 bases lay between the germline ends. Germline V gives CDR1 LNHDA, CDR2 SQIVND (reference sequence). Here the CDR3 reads CASNLGSGADYGYTF. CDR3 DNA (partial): TGTGCCAGCAATCTTGGATCAGGGGCGGACTATGGC.

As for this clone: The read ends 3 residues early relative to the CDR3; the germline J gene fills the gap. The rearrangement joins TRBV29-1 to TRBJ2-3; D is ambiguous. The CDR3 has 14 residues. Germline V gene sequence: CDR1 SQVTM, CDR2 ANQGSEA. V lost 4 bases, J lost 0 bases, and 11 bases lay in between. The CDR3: CSVVHFTSTDTQYF. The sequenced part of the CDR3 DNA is TGCAGCGTTGTCCACTTTACTAGCACAGATACG.

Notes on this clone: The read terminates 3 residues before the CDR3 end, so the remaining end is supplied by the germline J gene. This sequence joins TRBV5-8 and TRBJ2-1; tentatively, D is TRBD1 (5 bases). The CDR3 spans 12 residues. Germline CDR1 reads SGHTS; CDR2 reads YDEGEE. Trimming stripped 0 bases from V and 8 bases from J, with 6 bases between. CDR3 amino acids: CASSLVGDEQFF. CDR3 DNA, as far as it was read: TGTGCCAGCAGCTTGGTAGGGGATGAG.

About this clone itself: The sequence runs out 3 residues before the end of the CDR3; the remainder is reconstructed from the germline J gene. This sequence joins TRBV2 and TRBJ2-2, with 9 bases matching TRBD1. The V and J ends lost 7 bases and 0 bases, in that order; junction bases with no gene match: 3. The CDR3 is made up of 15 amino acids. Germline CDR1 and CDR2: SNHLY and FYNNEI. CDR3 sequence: CASIRDRANTGELFF. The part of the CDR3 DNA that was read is TGTGCCAGCATCCGGGACAGGGCGAACACCGGGGAG.

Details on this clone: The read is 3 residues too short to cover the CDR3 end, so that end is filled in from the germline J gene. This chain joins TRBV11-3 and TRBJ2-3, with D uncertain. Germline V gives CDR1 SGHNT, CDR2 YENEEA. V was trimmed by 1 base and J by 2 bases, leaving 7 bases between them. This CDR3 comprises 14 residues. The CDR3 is CASSLAANTDTQYF. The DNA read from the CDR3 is TGTGCCAGCAGCTTAGCCGCTAACACAGATACG.

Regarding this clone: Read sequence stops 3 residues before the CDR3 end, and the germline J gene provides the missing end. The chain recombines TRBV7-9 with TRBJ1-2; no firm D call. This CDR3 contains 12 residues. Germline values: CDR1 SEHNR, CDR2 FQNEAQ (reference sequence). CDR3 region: CASRELDTDYTF. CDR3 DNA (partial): TGTGCCAGCAGAGAACTAGACACCGAC.

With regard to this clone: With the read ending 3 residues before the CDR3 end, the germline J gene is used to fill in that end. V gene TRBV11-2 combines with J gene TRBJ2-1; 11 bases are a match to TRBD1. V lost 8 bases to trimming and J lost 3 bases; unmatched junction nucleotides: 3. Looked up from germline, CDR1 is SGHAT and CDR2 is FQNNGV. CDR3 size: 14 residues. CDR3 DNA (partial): TGTGCCAGCCACGGGACAGGGGGCTACAATGAG. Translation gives CASHGTGGYNE. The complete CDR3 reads CASHGTGGYNEQFF.

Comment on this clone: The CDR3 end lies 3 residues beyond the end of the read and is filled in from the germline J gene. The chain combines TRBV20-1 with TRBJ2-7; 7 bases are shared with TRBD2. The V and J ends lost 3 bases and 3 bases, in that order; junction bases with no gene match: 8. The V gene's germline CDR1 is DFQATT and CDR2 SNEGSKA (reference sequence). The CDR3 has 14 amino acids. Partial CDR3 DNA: TGCAGTGCTAGTATGGGGGGGTCTTTCTACGAG. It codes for CSASMGGSFYE. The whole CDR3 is CSASMGGSFYEQYF.

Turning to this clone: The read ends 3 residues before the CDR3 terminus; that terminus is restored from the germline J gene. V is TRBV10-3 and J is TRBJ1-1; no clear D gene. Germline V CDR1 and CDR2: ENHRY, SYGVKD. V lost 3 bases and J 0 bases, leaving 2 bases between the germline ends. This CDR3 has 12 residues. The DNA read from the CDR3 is TGTGCCATCAGTGACGTGAACACTGAA. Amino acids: CAISDVNTE. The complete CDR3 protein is CAISDVNTEAFF.

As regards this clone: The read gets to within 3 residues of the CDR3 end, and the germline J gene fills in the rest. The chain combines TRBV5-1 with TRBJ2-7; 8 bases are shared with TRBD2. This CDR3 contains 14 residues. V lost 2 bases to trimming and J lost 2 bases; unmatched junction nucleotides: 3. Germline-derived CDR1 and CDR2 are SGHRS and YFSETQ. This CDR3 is CASSLASGPYEQYF. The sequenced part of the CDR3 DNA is TGCGCCAGCAGCTTAGCTAGCGGGCCCTACGAG.

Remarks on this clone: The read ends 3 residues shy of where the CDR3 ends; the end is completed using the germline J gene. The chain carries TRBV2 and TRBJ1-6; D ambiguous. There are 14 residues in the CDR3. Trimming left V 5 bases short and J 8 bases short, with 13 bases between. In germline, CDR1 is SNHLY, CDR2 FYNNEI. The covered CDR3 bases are TGTGCCAGCAGTAGTACGGTGAGAGATTCACCC. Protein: CASSSTVRDSP. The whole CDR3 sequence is CASSSTVRDSPLHF.

The CDR3 DNA, read in part, is TGTGCCAGCAGCTTACAGGGGGTGAATAATGAAAAA. Its protein product is CASSLQGVNNEK. The whole CDR3 is CASSLQGVNNEKLFF. The chain uses TRBV7-8 and TRBJ1-4; TRBD1 agrees at 7 bases. The read terminates 3 residues ahead of where the CDR3 ends, so the germline J gene completes it. Germline CDR1 and CDR2: SGHVS and FQNEAQ. V lost 2 bases and J lost 4; bases outside the gene matches: 4. The CDR3 covers 15 residues. The entire variable domain, with the rest obtained from reference TRBV7-8 and TRBJ1-4, is as follows: GAGVSQSPRYKVAKRGQDVALRCDPISGHVSLFWYQQALGQGPEFLTYFQNEAQLDKSGLPSDRFFAERPEGSVSTLKIQRTQQEDSAVYLCASSLQGVNNEKLFFGSGTQLSVL.

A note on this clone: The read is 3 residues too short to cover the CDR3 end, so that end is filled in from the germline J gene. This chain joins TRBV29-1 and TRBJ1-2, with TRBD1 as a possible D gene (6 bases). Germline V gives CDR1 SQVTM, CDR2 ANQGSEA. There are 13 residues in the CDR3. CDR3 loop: CSVEELQGGGYTF. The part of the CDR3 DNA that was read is TGCAGCGTTGAAGAGTTACAGGGAGGCGGC.

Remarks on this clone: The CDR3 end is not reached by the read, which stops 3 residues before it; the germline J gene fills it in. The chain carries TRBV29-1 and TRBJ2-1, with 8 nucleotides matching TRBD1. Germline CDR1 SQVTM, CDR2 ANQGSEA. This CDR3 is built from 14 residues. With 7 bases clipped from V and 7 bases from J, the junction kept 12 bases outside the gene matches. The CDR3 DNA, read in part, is TGCAGCGGGAGAGACAGGGGCCGCCATAATGAG. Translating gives CSGRDRGRHNE. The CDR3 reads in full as CSGRDRGRHNEQFF.

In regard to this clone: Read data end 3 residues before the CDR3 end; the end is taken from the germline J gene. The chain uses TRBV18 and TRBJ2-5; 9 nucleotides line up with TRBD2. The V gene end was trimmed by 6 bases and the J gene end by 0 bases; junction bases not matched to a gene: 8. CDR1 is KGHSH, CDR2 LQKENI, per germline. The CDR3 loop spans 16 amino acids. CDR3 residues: CASSPGLANNQETQYF. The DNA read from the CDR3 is TGTGCCAGCTCCCCCGGACTAGCGAATAACCAAGAGACC.

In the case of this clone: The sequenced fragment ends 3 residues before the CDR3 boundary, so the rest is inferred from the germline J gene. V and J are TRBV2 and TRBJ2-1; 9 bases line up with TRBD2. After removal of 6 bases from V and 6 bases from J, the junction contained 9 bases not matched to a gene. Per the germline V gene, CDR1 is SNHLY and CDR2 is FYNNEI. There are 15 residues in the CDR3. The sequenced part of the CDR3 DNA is TGTGCCAGCAGGCAAGCGGGAGGAAGTAGCAATGAG. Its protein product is CASRQAGGSSNE. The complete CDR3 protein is CASRQAGGSSNEQFF.

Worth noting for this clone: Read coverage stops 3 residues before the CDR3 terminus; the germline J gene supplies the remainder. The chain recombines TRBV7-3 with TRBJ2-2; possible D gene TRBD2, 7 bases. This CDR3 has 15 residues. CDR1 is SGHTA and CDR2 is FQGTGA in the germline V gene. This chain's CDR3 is CASSLLGGLNSPLFF. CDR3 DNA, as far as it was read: TGTGCCAGCAGCTTACTGGGGGGGCTGAATTCACCG.

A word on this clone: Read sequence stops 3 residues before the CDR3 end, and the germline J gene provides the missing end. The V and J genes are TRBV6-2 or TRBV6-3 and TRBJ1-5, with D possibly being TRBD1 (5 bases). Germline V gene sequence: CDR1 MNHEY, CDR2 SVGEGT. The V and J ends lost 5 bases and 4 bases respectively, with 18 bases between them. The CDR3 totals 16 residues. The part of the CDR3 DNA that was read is TGTGCCAGCAGTCGTTTCGGTTGGGACTTTAATCAGCCC. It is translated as CASSRFGWDFNQP. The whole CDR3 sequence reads CASSRFGWDFNQPQHF.